What follows are 31 T cell receptor beta chains derived from one specimen sequenced in a study of Graves' ophthalmopathy and Graves' hyperthyroidism. The authors amplified TCR beta CDR3 regions, and they did so from RNA transcripts for repertoire sequencing. HTBI primers served in a first-round RT-PCR, which a second-round multiplex PCR followed. TCRdb re-called the multiplex PCR reads with MiXCR, one entry per CDR3 protein. The sample includes a few hundred thousand distinct CDR3 sequences, about 35% of them seen just once. Sequencing was performed on peripheral blood or thyroid tissue (not recorded which). These receptors all stem from an adult man with Graves' hyperthyroidism.

The chain has TRBV6-1 and TRBJ1-1; D may be TRBD1 (5 bases). Germline V gives CDR1 MNHNS, CDR2 SASEGT. V lost 1 base and J lost 6, with 15 bases in between. This CDR3 is 15 amino acids long. The CDR3 DNA sequence: TGTGCCAGCAGTGAAGGTTTGGGGGTTAACGCTGAAGCTTTCTTT. Its protein product is CASSEGLGVNAEAFF.

This clonotype appeared many times. The J gene is TRBJ2-2, the V gene TRBV7-8; D is possibly TRBD1 or TRBD2 (5 bases each). CDR3 length: 16 amino acids. The V gene lost 5 bases and the J gene lost 3 bases, with 16 bases spanning the gap. Looked up from germline, CDR1 is SGHVS and CDR2 is FQNEAQ. CDR3 DNA: TGTGCCAGCAGCCCACCGGGGCCGGATTACACCGGGGAGCTGTTTTTT. Translation gives CASSPPGPDYTGELFF. Complete variable domain (other parts from reference TRBV7-8 and TRBJ2-2): GAGVSQSPRYKVAKRGQDVALRCDPISGHVSLFWYQQALGQGPEFLTYFQNEAQLDKSGLPSDRFFAERPEGSVSTLKIQRTQQEDSAVYLCASSPPGPDYTGELFFGEGSRLTVL.

This clonotype was observed a few times. The chain carries TRBV10-2 and TRBJ2-2; the match to TRBD1 covers 8 bases. The CDR3 loop spans 18 amino acids. Germline V lookup: CDR1 WSHSY, CDR2 SAAADI. V was clipped by 7 bases and J by 3 bases; unmatched bases: 16. This CDR3 reads CASTQQGGVARDTGELFF. In DNA, the CDR3 is TGCGCCAGCACCCAACAGGGGGGTGTAGCCCGTGACACCGGGGAGCTGTTTTTT.

This clonotype was seen at least ten times. The genes are TRBV2 and TRBJ1-5; 7 positions agree with TRBD1. The CDR3 sequence is 13 residues long. Unmatched junction bases numbered 7, after V lost 8 bases and J lost 6 bases. Germline CDR1 is SNHLY and CDR2 is FYNNEI. The CDR3 reads CASGDREGQPQHF. CDR3 nucleotides: TGTGCCAGCGGAGACAGGGAAGGTCAGCCCCAGCATTTT. The full variable domain, completed using reference TRBV2 and TRBJ1-5, is EPEVTQTPSHQVTQMGQEVILRCVPISNHLYFYWYRQILGQKVEFLVSFYNNEISEKSEIFDDQFSVERPDGSNFTLKIRSTKLEDSAMYFCASGDREGQPQHFGDGTRLSIL.

Ten or more counts support this clonotype. The V and J genes are TRBV5-1 and TRBJ2-7, with 10 bases fitting TRBD2. V shed 4 bases, J shed 2 bases, and the junction held 3 bases outside the gene matches. The CDR3 is made up of 14 amino acids. The germline gives CDR1 SGHRS, CDR2 YFSETQ. Here the CDR3 DNA reads TGCGCCAGCAGCCCGAGCGGGAGGGCCTACGAGCAGTACTTC. It translates to CASSPSGRAYEQYF.

V and J are TRBV29-1 and TRBJ1-1; a possible D gene is TRBD1 (5 bases). V was clipped by 4 bases and J by 10 bases, with 16 bases between them. CDR3 length: 12 residues. Germline V lookup: CDR1 SQVTM, CDR2 ANQGSEA. This chain's CDR3 is CSVGRAGPGAFF. The CDR3 DNA is TGCAGCGTTGGTAGGGCAGGGCCGGGAGCTTTCTTT.

This clonotype was seen more than once but under ten times. This clone may be a read error of a much larger clone one base away. This rearrangement joins TRBV7-9 to TRBJ2-7; 9 bases map to TRBD2. V lost 5 bases and J lost 7; bases outside the gene matches: 9. Germline V gene lookup returns CDR1 SEHNR and CDR2 FQNEAQ (reference sequence). CDR3 length: 14 amino acids. The CDR3 nucleotides read TGTGCCAGCAGCGGCGGGGGGGCCAAGAGGGAGCAGTACTTC. It specifies CASSGGGAKREQYF.

This clonotype was counted at least ten times. The V call is TRBV29-1, the J call TRBJ2-5; TRBD2 matches at 7 bases. Germline CDR1 reads SQVTM; CDR2 reads ANQGSEA. Trimming cost V 5 bases and J 4 bases; bases outside gene matches: 7. This CDR3 has 13 residues. CDR3 in amino acids: CSVWASGAETQYF. The CDR3, as DNA: TGCAGCGTTTGGGCCAGCGGGGCAGAGACCCAGTACTTC. The variable domain in full, completed from reference TRBV29-1 and TRBJ2-5, reads SAVISQKPSRDICQRGTSLTIQCQVDSQVTMMFWYRQQPGQSLTLIATANQGSEATYESGFVIDKFPISRPNLTFSTLTVSNMSPEDSSIYLCSVWASGAETQYFGPGTRLLVL.

This chain links TRBV9 with TRBJ2-5, with 7 positions matching TRBD1. Germline CDR1 reads SGDLS; CDR2 reads YYNGEE. The V gene end was trimmed by 4 bases and the J gene end by 3 bases; junction bases not matched to a gene: 6. The CDR3 has 14 residues. The CDR3 is CASSPGTAEETQYF. The CDR3, as DNA: TGTGCCAGCAGCCCCGGGACAGCCGAAGAGACCCAGTACTTC.

V usage is TRBV29-1 and J usage is TRBJ2-5; 10 bases fit TRBD2. The CDR3 totals 13 residues. V dropped 7 bases and J dropped 6; count of bases not matched to a gene: 8. Germline V gene data show CDR1 as SQVTM and CDR2 as ANQGSEA. The CDR3 nucleotides read TGCAGCGGACCTAGCGGGAGTTTAAAGACCCAGTACTTC. Translated: CSGPSGSLKTQYF.

This clonotype turned up a few times. The rearrangement uses TRBV7-2 and TRBJ2-7; unclear D gene. This CDR3 is 13 amino acids long. Germline CDR1 SGHTA, CDR2 FQGNSA. Trimming took off 7 bases at V and 4 bases at J, with 14 bases between the two ends. The CDR3 nucleotides read TGTGCCAGCACCCCGCACCCTTCGTACGAGCAGTACTTC. It translates to CASTPHPSYEQYF.

The CDR3 sequence is CASSVGISDYGYTF. DNA for the CDR3: TGTGCCAGCAGTGTGGGGATCAGCGACTATGGCTACACCTTC. The chain couples TRBV25-1 to TRBJ1-2; D is unclear. The V and J ends lost 4 bases and 3 bases respectively, with 12 bases between them. The germline gives CDR1 MGHDK, CDR2 SYGVNS. The CDR3 consists of 14 residues.

The chain employs TRBV20-1 and TRBJ1-6; 8 nucleotides agree with TRBD1. CDR3 length equals 12 residues. The germline gives CDR1 DFQATT, CDR2 SNEGSKA (reference sequence). The CDR3 spells CSVSGQGSPLHF. CDR3 coding DNA: TGCAGCGTATCAGGACAGGGATCACCCCTCCACTTT.

In its sample, this clonotype was seen many times. The chain combines TRBV19 with TRBJ2-5, with 7 bases identical to TRBD1. The germline CDR1 and CDR2 sequences are LNHDA and SQIVND (reference sequence). CDR3 length: 13 residues. Unmatched junction bases numbered 8, after V lost 9 bases and J lost 4 bases. The CDR3: CASRRGMGETQYF. CDR3 nucleotides: TGTGCCAGCCGCAGGGGGATGGGAGAGACCCAGTACTTC.

At least ten counts were recorded for this clonotype. V and J are TRBV6-6 and TRBJ2-7; D tentatively fits TRBD1 or TRBD2 (6 bases each). This CDR3 contains 14 residues. The V gene's germline CDR1 is MNHNY and CDR2 SVGAGI (reference sequence). V lost 8 bases and J 6 bases, leaving 20 bases between the germline ends. CDR3 region: CASWGAQWLGEQYF. Written as DNA, the CDR3 is TGTGCCAGCTGGGGGGCACAGTGGCTGGGCGAGCAGTACTTC.

This clonotype was seen repeatedly, ten times or more. The chain is built from TRBV29-1 and TRBJ1-1; the D gene is possibly TRBD1 (5 bases). The CDR3 loop spans 12 amino acids. V lost 0 bases, J lost 10 bases, and 12 bases lay in between. Per the germline V gene, CDR1 is SQVTM and CDR2 is ANQGSEA. The CDR3 sequence is CSVEDPGVRAFF. CDR3 bases: TGCAGCGTTGAAGATCCGGGGGTTAGAGCTTTCTTT.

A note on this clonotype: A much larger clonotype is one base distant, so this may be a read error. This chain joins TRBV7-9 and TRBJ2-7; D may match TRBD1 or TRBD2 (5 bases each). The V end lost 3 bases, the J end lost 5 bases, and 14 bases lay between the germline ends. There are 14 residues in the CDR3. Germline V gene data show CDR1 as SEHNR and CDR2 as FQNEAQ (reference sequence). CDR3 protein: CASSLEDTLHEQYF. CDR3 coding DNA: TGTGCCAGCAGCTTGGAGGACACGTTACACGAGCAGTACTTC.

Only a few counts were recorded for this clonotype. This chain links TRBV19 with TRBJ2-3; a weak D match, TRBD2 (6 bases). Trimming removed 4 bases from V and 7 bases from J, with 12 bases in between. Germline V CDR1 and CDR2: LNHDA, SQIVND (reference sequence). CDR3 length: 13 residues. DNA of the CDR3: TGTGCCAGTAGTAGACTAGGCGGGAATACGCAGTATTTT. As protein: CASSRLGGNTQYF.

This clonotype was counted many times. The chain carries TRBV20-1 and TRBJ1-4; 10 bases agree with TRBD1. The CDR3 runs 18 residues. From germline, CDR1 is DFQATT and CDR2 SNEGSKA (reference sequence). J was trimmed by 6 bases and V by 3 bases; bases with no gene match: 16. CDR3 sequence (DNA): TGCAGTGCTAGTAGGATTGGGACAGGGGTTAACAGGGATGAAAAACTGTTTTTT. Protein: CSASRIGTGVNRDEKLFF.

Remarks on this clonotype: A single base separates this from a much larger clone, so it may be a read error. This rearrangement joins TRBV24-1 to TRBJ1-1; weak D call: TRBD1 (5 bases). CDR3 length equals 13 residues. Trimming removed 8 bases from V and 4 bases from J, with 13 bases in between. Germline V gene data show CDR1 as KGHDR and CDR2 as SFDVKD. The CDR3 here is CATKETASTEAFF. The DNA of the CDR3 is TGTGCCACCAAAGAGACAGCGAGCACTGAAGCTTTCTTT.

This clonotype has a handful of counts. The genes are TRBV27 and TRBJ1-5, with D hard to call. This CDR3 spans 14 amino acids. V dropped 9 bases and J dropped 0 bases, with 12 bases sitting between them. Per germline, CDR1 MNHEY and CDR2 SMNVEV (reference sequence). This CDR3 reads CASAKGYSNQPQHF. The DNA for the CDR3 is TGTGCCAGTGCCAAAGGTTATAGCAATCAGCCCCAGCATTTT.

This clonotype was seen only once. The chain couples TRBV10-3 to TRBJ2-2; 8 nucleotides agree with TRBD1. Per germline, CDR1 ENHRY and CDR2 SYGVKD. The CDR3 is 15 residues long. The junction had 11 bases not matched to a gene; V was cut back by 10 bases and J by 4 bases. The CDR3 spells CASGPGQASTGELFF. For the CDR3, the DNA is TGTGCCAGCGGCCCGGGACAGGCAAGCACCGGGGAGCTGTTTTTT.

This clonotype was recorded once. The chain joins TRBV28 to TRBJ2-7, with 7 bases that match TRBD2. Germline CDR1 reads MDHEN; CDR2 reads SYDVKM. This CDR3 has 13 amino acids. Losses at the gene ends were 6 bases for V and 2 bases for J; bases not matched to a gene: 4. This chain's CDR3 is CASRQGGTYEQYF. CDR3 nucleotide sequence: TGTGCCAGCAGGCAGGGAGGGACCTACGAGCAGTACTTC.

This clonotype was detected many times. In nucleotides, the CDR3 is TGCGGGGGACGGAGCTCCTACGAGCAGTACTTC. Encoded protein: CGGRSSYEQYF. The chain employs TRBV20-1 and TRBJ2-7, with D perhaps matching TRBD1 or TRBD2 (5 bases each). The CDR3 covers 11 residues. Germline lookup yields CDR1 DFQATT and CDR2 SNEGSKA (reference sequence).

V is TRBV7-2 and J is TRBJ1-5; TRBD1 might be the D (5 bases). Germline lookup yields CDR1 SGHTA and CDR2 FQGNSA. V lost 5 bases and J 3 bases, leaving 17 bases between the germline ends. There are 16 residues in the CDR3. For the CDR3, the DNA is TGTGCCAGCAGCCTCGGGACGCCGGAACTCAATCAGCCCCAGCATTTT. It encodes CASSLGTPELNQPQHF.

CDR3 DNA sequence: TGTGCCATCAGTGGGGGAGGGCCCTCCTACGAGCAGTACTTC. It encodes CAISGGGPSYEQYF. The V call is TRBV10-3, the J call TRBJ2-7; 7 bases agree with TRBD2. Germline-derived CDR1 and CDR2 are ENHRY and SYGVKD. Trimming took 4 bases from V and 0 from J; bases not matched to a gene: 3. This CDR3 comprises 14 residues.

This clonotype was recorded at least ten times. The chain recombines TRBV2 with TRBJ1-2, with unresolved D. Between the trimmed V and J ends, which lost 6 bases and 6 bases, there was a span of 11 bases. The germline V gene has CDR1 SNHLY and CDR2 FYNNEI. The CDR3 runs to 12 residues. The DNA for the CDR3 is TGTGCCAGCAGACAAGGAGGGCATGGCTACACCTTC. It is translated as CASRQGGHGYTF. Together with reference TRBV2 and TRBJ1-2, the CDR3 gives the full variable domain: EPEVTQTPSHQVTQMGQEVILRCVPISNHLYFYWYRQILGQKVEFLVSFYNNEISEKSEIFDDQFSVERPDGSNFTLKIRSTKLEDSAMYFCASRQGGHGYTFGSGTRLTVV.

This clonotype showed up just a few times. The chain is built from TRBV28 and TRBJ2-7; D might be TRBD1 or TRBD2, each matching 5 bases. Trimming cost V 6 bases and J 0 bases, with 15 bases left between them. The germline V gene encodes CDR1 MDHEN and CDR2 SYDVKM. The CDR3 is 15 residues long. CDR3 nucleotide sequence: TGTGCCAGCAGCCAAACTGGGACGGCCTCCTACGAGCAGTACTTC. It specifies CASSQTGTASYEQYF.

In this sample, this clonotype turned up once. The chain joins TRBV24-1 to TRBJ2-5, with TRBD1 matching 8 bases. In germline, CDR1 is KGHDR, CDR2 SFDVKD. The CDR3 is 15 amino acids. V lost 4 bases to trimming and J lost 3 bases; unmatched junction nucleotides: 6. CDR3 in amino acids: CATSDTTGDKETQYF. CDR3 nucleotides: TGTGCCACCAGTGACACGACAGGGGACAAAGAGACCCAGTACTTC.

As for this clonotype: One end of the junction varies from germline; a read error may be responsible. V and J are TRBV10-3 and TRBJ2-7, with D uncertain. The DNA end lines up better with TRBJ2-1; the J call may be wrong. This CDR3 is built from 15 residues. Germline V gives CDR1 ENHRY, CDR2 SYGVKD. DNA for the CDR3: TGTGCCAGCAGTTCCGTAGCTGGCTCCTACAATGAGCAGTTCTTC. Its translation: CASSSVAGSYNEQFF.

Ten or more counts support this clonotype. The rearrangement links TRBV20-1 to TRBJ2-2; unclear D gene. The germline V and J ends were trimmed by 3 bases and 0 bases, with 8 bases remaining between them. This CDR3 is built from 14 residues. The germline gives CDR1 DFQATT, CDR2 SNEGSKA (reference sequence). The CDR3 region has the DNA TGCAGTGCTAGGCCATCTTCGAACACCGGGGAGCTGTTTTTT. Protein sequence: CSARPSSNTGELFF.